This T cell receptor (beta chain) was identified in a study of blood T cell repertoires in COVID-19. Study-level information: The United States, Italy and Spain provided the acute and convalescent COVID-19 samples. PBMCs, B-cell-depleted T cells, or T cells provided the cDNA or gDNA that made up the material.

As handled by the study authors: Nucleated cell counts were estimated from reference gene primer amplification. This table comes from immunoSEQ multiplex PCR, and its TCRdb copy is limited to in-frame clones, with some not included. The DNA gave D and trimming, while V, J and clone size come from that table. The sample shows 200,000 to 300,000 clones, about nine tenths of them seen only once. Germline V gene lookup returns CDR1 SGHRS and CDR2 YFSETQ. The CDR3 has 18 residues. V lost 0 bases, J lost 1 base, and 16 bases lay in between. The rearrangement links TRBV5-1 to TRBJ2-2; D may be TRBD1 (6 bases). Specimen: peripheral blood. This TCR was sampled from a middle-aged woman with acute or convalescent COVID-19. This CDR3 reads CASSLAPYRVGNTGELFF. CDR3 DNA: TGCGCCAGCAGCTTGGCTCCCTACAGGGTAGGGAACACCGGGGAGCTGTTTTTT.